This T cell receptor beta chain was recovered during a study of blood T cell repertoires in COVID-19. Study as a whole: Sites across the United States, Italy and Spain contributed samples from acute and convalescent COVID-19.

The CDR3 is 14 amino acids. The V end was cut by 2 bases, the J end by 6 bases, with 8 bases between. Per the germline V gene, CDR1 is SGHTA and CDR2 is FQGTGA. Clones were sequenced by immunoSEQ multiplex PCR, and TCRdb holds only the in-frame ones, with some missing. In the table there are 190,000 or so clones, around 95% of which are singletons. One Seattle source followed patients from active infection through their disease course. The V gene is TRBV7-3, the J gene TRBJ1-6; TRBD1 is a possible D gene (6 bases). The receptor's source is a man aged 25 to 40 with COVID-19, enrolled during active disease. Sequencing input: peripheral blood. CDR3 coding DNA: TGTGCCAGCAGCTTAGGGGGCGGTAATTCACCCCTCCACTTT. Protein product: CASSLGGGNSPLHF.